This TCR beta chain was recorded in a study of T cell changes during pregnancy in multiple sclerosis. Germline lookup yields CDR1 SGHRS and CDR2 YFSETQ. The CDR3 loop spans 16 amino acids. Trimming took 1 base from V and 4 from J, leaving 14 bases between them. Clones were sequenced by immunoSEQ multiplex PCR, and TCRdb holds only the in-frame ones, with some missing. The profile covers around 50,000 clones, with 85% to 95% appearing a single time and less than 5% taken by the ten largest. This clone was counted a single time. This chain uses TRBV5-1 with TRBJ2-2, with a tentative D call TRBD1 (6 bases). The clonotype was recovered from a female donor with multiple sclerosis, enrolled in a pregnancy study. This sample comprised CD8+ T cells from peripheral blood mononuclear cells, obtained in the second trimester of pregnancy. CDR3 in DNA: TGCGCCAGCAGCTTGCGTGGCAGGGGCGGCACCGGGGAGCTGTTTTTT. Its translation: CASSLRGRGGTGELFF.